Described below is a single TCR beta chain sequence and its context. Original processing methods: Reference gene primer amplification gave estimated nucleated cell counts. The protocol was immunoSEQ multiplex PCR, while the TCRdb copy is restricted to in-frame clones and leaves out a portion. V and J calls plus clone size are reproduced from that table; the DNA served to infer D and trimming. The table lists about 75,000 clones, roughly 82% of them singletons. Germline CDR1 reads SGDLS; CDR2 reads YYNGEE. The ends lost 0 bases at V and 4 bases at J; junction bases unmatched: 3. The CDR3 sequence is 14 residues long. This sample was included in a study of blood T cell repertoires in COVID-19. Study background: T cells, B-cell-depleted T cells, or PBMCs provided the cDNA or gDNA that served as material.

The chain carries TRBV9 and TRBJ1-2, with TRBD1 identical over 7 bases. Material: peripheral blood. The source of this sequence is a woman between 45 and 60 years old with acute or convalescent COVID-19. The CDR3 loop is CASSVAGGPYGYTF. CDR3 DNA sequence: TGTGCCAGCAGCGTAGCAGGGGGGCCCTATGGCTACACCTTC.